The rows below give T cell receptor beta chains drawn from one sample of a study of T-cell memory formation after mild COVID-19. MiXCR was run by TCRdb on the 5' RACE reads, yielding one entry per CDR3 protein. Seen here are 200,000 or so distinct CDR3 sequences, over 7.5% observed once, and the top ten hold 3.5%. Sequencing input: PBMCs or a T cell subset sorted from them (not recorded which). These receptor sequences come from a man between 18 and 29 years old who had mild COVID-19 (a few samples of this study predate the infection). Cell type and time point are not known. CDR3s include the opening cysteine and the closing phenylalanine or tryptophan. A D gene is named only where the DNA matches it firmly. Where a row states a size, it is once, few, many or the class of an expanded clone; other rows omit it.

V gene	clone size	J gene	D gene	CDR3 DNA	CDR3 protein
TRBV29-1	few	TRBJ2-3	TRBD2	TGCAGAGTCAAAGGGGTGCGGGGGGGCAGCACAGATACGCAGTATTTT	CRVKGVRGGSTDTQYF
TRBV18	once	TRBJ2-3	TRBD2	TGTGCCAGCTCACCACGGATAGCGGGGGACACAGATACGCAGTATTTT	CASSPRIAGDTDTQYF
TRBV6-1	.	TRBJ1-1	.	TGTGCCAGCATGAGCCGCGGGTCGACTGAAGCTTTCTTT	CASMSRGSTEAFF
TRBV18	.	TRBJ2-1	.	TGTGCCAGCTCAGTCAGTGTCGGGCTAGCGTCGAACAATGAGCAGTTCTTC	CASSVSVGLASNNEQFF
TRBV6-1	few	TRBJ2-4	.	TGTGCCAGCACCAACGGACCTCCCCAGTACTTC	CASTNGPPQYF
TRBV5-5	many	TRBJ2-5	TRBD1	TGTGCCAGCAGCTTGGCCGGATCTGGGACAGCCCAAGAGACCCAGTACTTC	CASSLAGSGTAQETQYF
TRBV27	.	TRBJ2-1	TRBD2	TGTGCCAGCAGGCTACTAGCGGGGGGTGCCTACAATGAGCAGTTCTTC	CASRLLAGGAYNEQFF
TRBV6-6	few	TRBJ1-5	TRBD1	TGTGCCAGCAACCGACAGGGGAGCAATCAGCCCCAGCATTTT	CASNRQGSNQPQHF
TRBV6-5	.	TRBJ1-3	.	TGTGCCAGCAGGGGGTTTGACACCATATATTTT	CASRGFDTIYF
TRBV4-1	many	TRBJ2-5	.	TGCGCCAGCAGCCAAGAAGAGACCCAGTACTTC	CASSQEETQYF
TRBV7-9	.	TRBJ1-2	.	TGTGCCAGCAGCTCCGGGACACTGAACTATGGCTACACCTTC	CASSSGTLNYGYTF
TRBV21-1	.	TRBJ2-6	.	TGTGCCAGCACCCCGGCGGGGGCCAACGTCCTGACTTTC	CASTPAGANVLTF
TRBV7-2	.	TRBJ1-6	TRBD1	TGTGCCAGCAGCCCGTGGCGGGACAGCTCCAGGTCACCCCTCCACTTT	CASSPWRDSSRSPLHF
TRBV12-3/TRBV12-4	.	TRBJ2-2	TRBD1	TGTGCCAGCAGACAATCACGGGGGACAGGGTACACCGGGGAGCTGTTTTTT	CASRQSRGTGYTGELFF
TRBV6-6	.	TRBJ1-5	.	TGTGCCAGCAGTTACAGTAGCAATCAGCCCCAGCATTTT	CASSYSSNQPQHF
TRBV20-1	few	TRBJ2-2	.	TGCAGTGCTATCATTGTACGGGAGCTGTTTTTT	CSAIIVRELFF
TRBV20-1	.	TRBJ1-2	.	TGCAGTGCTAGTACTGTGCGAGGCTACACCTTC	CSASTVRGYTF
TRBV5-1	few	TRBJ2-1	TRBD2	TGCGCCAGCAGCTTGGCCACTGGACTAGAAGTCAATGAGCAGTTCTTC	CASSLATGLEVNEQFF
TRBV6-6	many	TRBJ2-6	.	TGTGCCACCTGGGGGGTTTCCTCTGGGGCCAACGTCCTGACTTTC	CATWGVSSGANVLTF
TRBV7-2	few	TRBJ2-1	TRBD2	TGTGCCAGCAGCTTAGAGCGAGCGGGGGGGCGAGAGCAGTTCTTC	CASSLERAGGREQFF
TRBV7-2	.	TRBJ2-5	TRBD1	TGTGCCAGCAGCTGGGACAGGGTCAGAGAGACCCAGTACTTC	CASSWDRVRETQYF
TRBV5-1	.	TRBJ1-2	.	TGCGCCACAGCGTACAGGTCCGACTATGGCTACACCTTC	CATAYRSDYGYTF
TRBV5-1	many	TRBJ1-5	.	TGCGCCAGCCAGCTTTTACCAGGGCAGGGTCAGCCCCAGCATTTT	CASQLLPGQGQPQHF
TRBV14	many	TRBJ2-2	TRBD1	TGTGCCAGCAGCAGGACAGGGGGGTACACCGGGGAGCTGTTTTTT	CASSRTGGYTGELFF
TRBV25-1	.	TRBJ2-3	.	TGTGCCAGCAGCGCCAGCGGATCGGATACGCAGTATTTT	CASSASGSDTQYF
TRBV24-1	.	TRBJ2-3	.	TGTGCCACCAGTGATGCGGCCGAAGATACGCAGTATTTT	CATSDAAEDTQYF
TRBV7-9	many	TRBJ1-1	.	TGTGCCAGCAGCCCCCGGGCAGGACAATACACTGAAGCTTTCTTT	CASSPRAGQYTEAFF
TRBV5-5	many	TRBJ1-1	.	TGTGCCGGCTCACGGGACGGACCCCCGAACACTGAAGCTTTCTTT	CAGSRDGPPNTEAFF
TRBV4-1	many	TRBJ1-1	.	TGCGCCAGCAGCCCGAGGGAAAACACTGAAGCTTTCTTT	CASSPRENTEAFF
TRBV27	.	TRBJ2-7	.	TGTGCCAGCAGTCCCCGACCCGGGAGAGTCCCCTACGAGCAGTACTTC	CASSPRPGRVPYEQYF
TRBV10-2	few	TRBJ2-5	.	TGCGCCACCTACCAAGTTCTGAGAGAGACCCAGTACTTC	CATYQVLRETQYF
TRBV2	many	TRBJ1-2	.	TGTGCCAGCAGTGCGGAGAGGGCGGCGGGCTACACCTTC	CASSAERAAGYTF
TRBV5-1	few	TRBJ2-3	TRBD2	TGCGCCAGCAGCCCTGGGACTAGCGGGGGGCCAGATACGCAGTATTTT	CASSPGTSGGPDTQYF
TRBV5-6	few	TRBJ1-1	.	TGTGCCAGCAGCTTGGCCGGAGGGGAGAGTGAAGCTTTCTTT	CASSLAGGESEAFF
TRBV18	.	TRBJ2-5	TRBD1	TGTGCCAGCTCACTCTTTCTACAGGGGGAAGAGACCCAGTACTTC	CASSLFLQGEETQYF
TRBV5-1	many	TRBJ2-3	.	TGCGCCAGCAGCTTGCTAGGGAGCACAGATACGCAGTATTTT	CASSLLGSTDTQYF
TRBV12-3/TRBV12-4	.	TRBJ2-7	TRBD2	TGTGCCAGCAGGACTAGCGGTGCCCCCTACGAGCAGTACTTC	CASRTSGAPYEQYF
TRBV12-3/TRBV12-4	.	TRBJ1-2	.	TGTGCCAGCAGTCCCACAGGGAGGAACTATGGCTACACCTTC	CASSPTGRNYGYTF
TRBV6-6	few	TRBJ2-1	.	TGTGCCAGCCTACTTCCGGGCTCCTACAATGAGCAGTTCTTC	CASLLPGSYNEQFF
TRBV2	.	TRBJ2-5	.	TGTGCCACCTCGTTGGAAGCAGCTCAAGAGACCCAGTACTTC	CATSLEAAQETQYF
TRBV7-9	.	TRBJ2-1	.	TGTGCCAGCAGCTTAACAGGGTATGAGCAGTTCTTC	CASSLTGYEQFF
TRBV12-3/TRBV12-4	few	TRBJ1-1	.	TGTGCCAGCAGCCTCCCCTGGCACACTGAAGCTTTCTTT	CASSLPWHTEAFF
TRBV9	few	TRBJ2-2	TRBD1	TGTGCCAGCACCCCGAGGACAGGGGCCAACACCGGGGAGCTGTTTTTT	CASTPRTGANTGELFF
TRBV30	few	TRBJ1-1	.	TGTGCCTGGAGTGTATGGGGAAACACTGAAGCTTTCTTT	CAWSVWGNTEAFF
TRBV20-1	.	TRBJ2-7	TRBD1	TGCAGTGCTAGAGGGACAGGAGGTACCTACGAGCAGTACTTC	CSARGTGGTYEQYF
TRBV6-2/TRBV6-3	few	TRBJ2-7	.	TGTGCCACCGCCGATGGTCAGGAAGGGAACTTC	CATADGQEGNF
TRBV7-3	few	TRBJ1-2	.	TGTGCCAGCAGCCTCGACAGCGGAGGGAACTATGGCTACACCTTC	CASSLDSGGNYGYTF
TRBV9	many	TRBJ2-3	.	TGTGCCAGCAGCGTAGGTCCTGGGGACGATACGCAGTATTTT	CASSVGPGDDTQYF
TRBV20-1	.	TRBJ2-5	.	TGCAGTGCTAGACACGGGACGGAGACCCAGTACTTC	CSARHGTETQYF
TRBV5-1	many	TRBJ1-1	TRBD1	TGCGCCAGCCGAGGGACAGCCGCTGAGAGTGCTGAAGCTTTCTTT	CASRGTAAESAEAFF
TRBV20-1	few	TRBJ1-5	.	TGCAGTGCTAGGGTGGGGTTATATCAGCCCCAGCATTTT	CSARVGLYQPQHF
TRBV5-1	.	TRBJ2-4	TRBD1	TGCGCCAGCAGCTTGGAACCGACGACAGGGAACATTCAGTACTTC	CASSLEPTTGNIQYF
TRBV10-3	.	TRBJ1-2	.	TGTGCCATCAGCGGGGACGTGGGGGCTCACTATGGCTACACCTTC	CAISGDVGAHYGYTF
TRBV5-1	many	TRBJ2-5	.	TGCGCCAGCAGCTTCCGTCTCGGGGAGACCCAGTACTTC	CASSFRLGETQYF
TRBV7-2	few	TRBJ2-5	TRBD2	TGTGCCAGCAGCCCCCCCCCAGCGGGGGCACGACGGACCCAGTACTTC	CASSPPPAGARRTQYF
TRBV5-1	many	TRBJ2-3	.	TGCGCCAGCAGCCCTGGACAGACCACAGATACGCAGTATTTT	CASSPGQTTDTQYF
TRBV3-1	few	TRBJ2-5	.	TGTGCCAGCAGCCACGCTCAGGGAACCCAGTACTTC	CASSHAQGTQYF
TRBV7-2	.	TRBJ2-7	.	TGTGCCAGCAGGCCCGGGGCGTCCTACGAGCAGTACTTC	CASRPGASYEQYF
TRBV20-1	.	TRBJ1-2	.	TGCAGTGCCTCCCCCGACGAATTCGAAGGCTACACCTTC	CSASPDEFEGYTF